Shown below are 27 T cell receptor beta chains from a single sample sequenced in a study of a mutant IDH1 vaccine in newly diagnosed glioma. Sequencing was performed with immunoSEQ multiplex PCR; in TCRdb, only in-frame clones are kept and a portion is missing. Among 50,000 to 65,000 clones listed, around 80% were seen once. Time point of the sample: baseline, week 1 (first vaccination visit). As to treatment: pre-vaccination baseline after standard-of-care therapy. This specimen consisted of PBMCs, obtained from a glioma patient treated with radiotherapy, temozolomide or both. These receptors were taken from a man in his late teens or twenties with glioma.

The rearrangement links TRBV2 to TRBJ2-7; 7 bases match TRBD1. CDR3 size: 13 residues. Germline values: CDR1 SNHLY, CDR2 FYNNEI. With V trimmed by 4 bases and J by 1 base, 1 base remained unmatched. CDR3 sequence reads: CASSGDRSYEQYF. The CDR3 bases are TGTGCCAGCAGTGGGGACAGATCCTACGAGCAGTACTTC. The variable domain in full, completed from reference TRBV2 and TRBJ2-7, reads EPEVTQTPSHQVTQMGQEVILRCVPISNHLYFYWYRQILGQKVEFLVSFYNNEISEKSEIFDDQFSVERPDGSNFTLKIRSTKLEDSAMYFCASSGDRSYEQYFGPGTRLTVT.

The J gene is TRBJ2-2, the V gene TRBV6-4; TRBD1 agrees at 9 bases. The V gene end was trimmed by 7 bases and the J gene end by 6 bases; junction bases not matched to a gene: 9. The germline V gene has CDR1 MRHNA and CDR2 SNTAGT. The CDR3 spans 15 residues. CDR3 region: CASIPGQGGSGELFF. In DNA, the CDR3 is TGTGCCAGCATCCCGGGACAGGGAGGCTCCGGGGAGCTGTTTTTT.

This chain uses TRBV2 with TRBJ1-5, with D uncertain. This CDR3 has 15 amino acids. Germline V gives CDR1 SNHLY, CDR2 FYNNEI. V lost 7 bases and J 5 bases, leaving 18 bases between the germline ends. The CDR3 nucleotides are TGTGCCAGCACCCCGGACCTACAGCTCCATCAGCCCCAGCATTTT. Its translation is CASTPDLQLHQPQHF.

The chain couples TRBV4-3 to TRBJ1-1; TRBD1 is a possible D gene (5 bases). With 3 bases removed from V and 6 bases from J, the gap between germline ends came to 11 bases. The length of the CDR3 is 13 residues. Germline V gene data show CDR1 as LGHNA and CDR2 as YSLEER. The CDR3 DNA reads as TGCGCCAGCAGCCAGACAGAAGGGGCTGAAGCTTTCTTT. Protein product: CASSQTEGAEAFF.

The gene calls are TRBV6-5 and TRBJ2-7; 9 bases are shared with TRBD2. V lost 6 bases, J lost 2 bases, and 5 bases stayed unmatched. Germline V lookup: CDR1 MNHEY, CDR2 SVGAGI. CDR3 length: 14 residues. CDR3 nucleotide sequence: TGTGCCAGCAGCCGGACTAGCGCGGCCTACGAGCAGTACTTC. Protein sequence: CASSRTSAAYEQYF.

CDR3 protein: CASSLSSGTSGKYEQYF. CDR3 DNA sequence: TGTGCCAGCAGCTTATCCTCCGGGACTAGCGGGAAATACGAGCAGTACTTC. This chain connects TRBV7-2 to TRBJ2-7; 13 bases match TRBD2. The ends lost 2 bases at V and 4 bases at J; junction bases unmatched: 8. The CDR3 runs 17 residues. Germline CDR1 is SGHTA and CDR2 is FQGNSA.

The gene calls are TRBV6-5 and TRBJ1-5, with a tentative D call TRBD1 (6 bases). The V and J ends lost 0 bases and 4 bases respectively, with 10 bases between them. Germline-derived CDR1 and CDR2 are MNHEY and SVGAGI. The CDR3 totals 15 residues. CDR3 amino acids: CASSYSRGVNQPQHF. CDR3 in DNA: TGTGCCAGCAGTTACTCCAGGGGCGTTAATCAGCCCCAGCATTTT.

V gene TRBV6-5 combines with J gene TRBJ2-2; 8 bases are a match to TRBD2. CDR3 length: 15 residues. Trimming cost V 6 bases and J 0 bases; bases outside gene matches: 3. Germline CDR1 and CDR2: MNHEY and SVGAGI. The CDR3: CASRVAGSNTGELFF. CDR3 DNA sequence: TGTGCCAGCAGGGTAGCGGGATCGAACACCGGGGAGCTGTTTTTT.

J is TRBJ1-1 and V is TRBV19; the D is unclear. The CDR3 runs to 15 residues. From germline, CDR1 is LNHDA and CDR2 SQIVND (reference sequence). Trimming took 2 bases from V and 3 from J, leaving 13 bases between them. This CDR3 reads CASSIFGRWDTEAFF. The CDR3 coding sequence is TGTGCCAGTAGTATATTCGGCCGCTGGGACACTGAAGCTTTCTTT.

The J gene is TRBJ1-1, the V gene TRBV19, with 9 bases matching TRBD1. The V gene end was trimmed by 5 bases and the J gene end by 5 bases; junction bases not matched to a gene: 6. Germline V gene data show CDR1 as LNHDA and CDR2 as SQIVND (reference sequence). The CDR3 is 14 amino acids. The CDR3 sequence: CASSPGTGYTEAFF. For the CDR3, the DNA is TGTGCCAGTAGTCCCGGGACAGGGTATACTGAAGCTTTCTTT.

In nucleotides, the CDR3 is TGCAGTGCAGTGCGGACTAGCGAGCAGTACTTC. Protein: CSAVRTSEQYF. The chain is built from TRBV20-1 and TRBJ2-7; 7 bases line up with TRBD2. The CDR3 extends over 11 amino acids. CDR1 is DFQATT and CDR2 is SNEGSKA in the germline V gene (reference sequence). The J segment lost 6 bases and the V segment lost 6 bases, leaving 5 bases of the junction unmatched.

This chain links TRBV9 with TRBJ2-7, with unresolved D. The CDR3 contains 14 residues. In germline, CDR1 is SGDLS, CDR2 YYNGEE. Trimming left V 0 bases short and J 3 bases short, with 10 bases between. The DNA for the CDR3 is TGTGCCAGCAGCGTAGAACAGACCGGCTACGAGCAGTACTTC. This gives the protein CASSVEQTGYEQYF.

J is TRBJ2-3 and V is TRBV9; the D call may be TRBD1 or TRBD2 (5 bases each). Trimming shortened V by 2 bases and J by 0 bases, and 10 bases separated the two germline ends. Germline V gives CDR1 SGDLS, CDR2 YYNGEE. The CDR3 runs 15 residues. The CDR3 bases are TGTGCCAGCAGCGTTGGGGGTTATAGCACAGATACGCAGTATTTT. Protein sequence: CASSVGGYSTDTQYF.

The CDR3: CASSRQNFPGQGNYGYTF. The CDR3 DNA sequence: TGTGCCAGCTCCCGGCAAAACTTTCCGGGACAGGGCAACTATGGCTACACCTTC. This sequence joins TRBV27 and TRBJ1-2, with 9 nucleotides matching TRBD1. CDR3 length equals 18 residues. The germline CDR1 and CDR2 sequences are MNHEY and SMNVEV (reference sequence). Trimming removed 8 bases from V and 2 bases from J; junction bases left unmatched: 18.

The chain employs TRBV5-1 and TRBJ2-1; possibly TRBD1 or TRBD2 for D (5 bases each). Germline V lookup: CDR1 SGHRS, CDR2 YFSETQ. The CDR3 covers 14 residues. Trimming took 0 bases from V and 2 from J, leaving 6 bases between them. CDR3 DNA sequence: TGCGCCAGCAGCTTGGTGGGGGCCTACAATGAGCAGTTCTTC. It codes for CASSLVGAYNEQFF.

V and J are TRBV29-1 and TRBJ1-5; possible D gene TRBD1, 6 bases. Germline V gene sequence: CDR1 SQVTM, CDR2 ANQGSEA. Trimming took 4 bases from V and 3 from J, leaving 10 bases between them. The CDR3 is 13 amino acids. CDR3: CSVAQGFNQPQHF. Here the CDR3 DNA reads TGCAGCGTTGCACAGGGCTTCAATCAGCCCCAGCATTTT.

This rearrangement joins TRBV29-1 to TRBJ2-7, with a tentative D call TRBD1 (6 bases). V lost 7 bases and J lost 2, with 15 bases in between. From germline, CDR1 is SQVTM and CDR2 ANQGSEA. The CDR3 loop spans 13 amino acids. In DNA form, the CDR3 reads TGCAGCGCCGGGACAAGGGGGACCTACGAGCAGTACTTC. It yields the protein CSAGTRGTYEQYF.

The chain is built from TRBV18 and TRBJ1-2; D ambiguous. Germline-derived CDR1 and CDR2 are KGHSH and LQKENI. CDR3 length: 15 amino acids. V dropped 3 bases and J dropped 8 bases, with 19 bases sitting between them. Here the CDR3 DNA reads TGTGCCAGCTCACCGGAACCTCTTACCGGTTCCGGCTACACCTTC. It translates to CASSPEPLTGSGYTF.

V usage is TRBV14 and J usage is TRBJ2-4; 7 nucleotides align to TRBD1. Germline V gives CDR1 SGHDN, CDR2 FVKESK. V lost 4 bases, J lost 0 bases, and 9 bases stayed unmatched. The CDR3 has 17 residues. CDR3 nucleotides: TGTGCCAGCAGCCGGTCTAACAGGGGTTCAGCCAAAAACATTCAGTACTTC. This gives the protein CASSRSNRGSAKNIQYF.

This CDR3 reads CASRTETGTYGYTF. CDR3 nucleotides: TGTGCCAGTAGAACCGAGACGGGGACCTATGGCTACACCTTC. This sequence joins TRBV19 and TRBJ1-2; tentative D call: TRBD1 (5 bases). Germline loops: CDR1 LNHDA, CDR2 SQIVND (reference sequence). Trimming took off 6 bases at V and 4 bases at J, with 15 bases between the two ends. CDR3 size: 14 residues. The full variable domain, completed using reference TRBV19 and TRBJ1-2, is DGGITQSPKYLFRKEGQNVTLSCEQNLNHDAMYWYRQDPGQGLRLIYYSQIVNDFQKGDIAEGYSVSREKKESFPLTVTSAQKNPTAFYLCASRTETGTYGYTFGSGTRLTVV.

This chain connects TRBV6-6 to TRBJ1-5; 7 bases fit TRBD1. The CDR3 covers 16 residues. CDR1 MNHNY and CDR2 SVGAGI come from the germline V gene (reference sequence). V dropped 4 bases and J dropped 2; count of bases not matched to a gene: 8. The CDR3 sequence is CASSSGTALGNQPQHF. Written as DNA, the CDR3 is TGTGCCAGCAGTTCGGGGACAGCTCTGGGCAATCAGCCCCAGCATTTT.

The chain recombines TRBV2 with TRBJ2-6; D may be TRBD1 (6 bases). Germline lookup yields CDR1 SNHLY and CDR2 FYNNEI. CDR3 length: 16 residues. The V and J ends lost 7 bases and 0 bases respectively, with 13 bases between them. CDR3: CASIRDTDSGANVLTF. The CDR3 region has the DNA TGTGCCAGCATCCGGGACACGGACTCTGGGGCCAACGTCCTGACTTTC.

The rearrangement joins TRBV9 to TRBJ2-2, with unresolved D. This CDR3 has 12 amino acids. Trimming left V 6 bases short and J 4 bases short, with 7 bases between. CDR1 and CDR2 (germline): SGDLS, YYNGEE. CDR3 DNA: TGTGCCAGCAATTATGTCACCGGGGAGCTGTTTTTT. This encodes CASNYVTGELFF.

The chain has TRBV5-1 and TRBJ2-1; 8 nucleotides align to TRBD2. V shed 4 bases, J shed 5 bases, and the junction held 11 bases outside the gene matches. Germline CDR1 and CDR2: SGHRS and YFSETQ. The CDR3 is 16 residues long. CDR3 sequence (DNA): TGCGCCAGCAGCCGTATAGCGGGGAGGGGTAACAATGAGCAGTTCTTC. Its protein product is CASSRIAGRGNNEQFF.

The chain is built from TRBV5-1 and TRBJ1-4, with TRBD1 identical over 9 bases. In germline, CDR1 is SGHRS, CDR2 YFSETQ. The CDR3 has 17 residues. V trimming: 0 bases; J trimming: 2 bases; junction bases outside the gene matches: 5. This CDR3 reads CASSLVQGALTNEKLFF. The CDR3 DNA follows: TGCGCCAGCAGCTTGGTACAGGGGGCGCTTACTAATGAAAAACTGTTTTTT. The full variable domain, its missing parts supplied by reference TRBV5-1 and TRBJ1-4, is KAGVTQTPRYLIKTRGQQVTLSCSPISGHRSVSWYQQTPGQGLQFLFEYFSETQRNKGNFPGRFSGRQFSNSRSEMNVSTLELGDSALYLCASSLVQGALTNEKLFFGSGTQLSVL.

The chain joins TRBV15 to TRBJ1-5; D is undetermined. There are 15 residues in the CDR3. Germline V gives CDR1 LNHNV, CDR2 YYDKDF (reference sequence). Trimming left V 5 bases short and J 5 bases short, with 16 bases between. CDR3 amino acids: CATSPISAGDQPQHF. CDR3 DNA: TGTGCCACCAGCCCCATTTCTGCTGGAGATCAGCCCCAGCATTTT.

CDR3 nucleotide sequence: TGTGCCAGCAAACAGGGTTTAACTAATGAAAAACTGTTTTTT. Translating gives CASKQGLTNEKLFF. V and J are TRBV6-5 and TRBJ1-4, with D possibly TRBD1 on 6 matching bases. Germline CDR1 MNHEY, CDR2 SVGAGI. The CDR3 runs to 14 residues. V dropped 7 bases and J dropped 1 base, with 10 bases sitting between them.